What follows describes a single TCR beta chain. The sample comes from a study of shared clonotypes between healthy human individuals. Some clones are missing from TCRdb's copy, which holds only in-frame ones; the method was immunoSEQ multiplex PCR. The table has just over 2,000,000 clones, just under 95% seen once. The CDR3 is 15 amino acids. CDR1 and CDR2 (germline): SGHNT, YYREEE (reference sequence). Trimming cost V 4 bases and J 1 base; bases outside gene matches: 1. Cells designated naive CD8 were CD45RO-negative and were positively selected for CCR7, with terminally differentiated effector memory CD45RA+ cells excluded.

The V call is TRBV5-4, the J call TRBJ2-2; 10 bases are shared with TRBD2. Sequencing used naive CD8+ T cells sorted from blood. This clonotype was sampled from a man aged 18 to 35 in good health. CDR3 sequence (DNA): TGTGCCAGCAGCGGGACTAGCGTGAACACCGGGGAGCTGTTTTTT. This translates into CASSGTSVNTGELFF. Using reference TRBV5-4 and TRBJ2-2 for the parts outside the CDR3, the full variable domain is ETGVTQSPTHLIKTRGQQVTLRCSSQSGHNTVSWYQQALGQGPQFIFQYYREEENGRGNFPPRFSGLQFPNYSSELNVNALELDDSALYLCASSGTSVNTGELFFGEGSRLTVL.